One and the same sample provided the 8 T cell receptor beta chains below, sequenced in a study of regulatory T cells in long-lasting Graves disease listed by TCRdb under 2021. This sample's time point label indicates: newly diagnosed GD, antithyroid drugs for less than 3 months. For both TCR sequencing and RNA sequencing, RNA was extracted from PBMCs in TRIzol. The library relied on multiplex PCR. Sequencing instrument: Illumina HiSeq 4000. TCR beta libraries were built with iRepertoire HTBI primers and Arm-PCR amplification of CDR3 regions. TCRdb trimmed public reads at Q25 via fastp, called clones via MiXCR and kept in-frame beta chains. Entries are consolidated by CDR3 protein sequence, retaining the most common genes and DNA. The sample table holds 300,000 to 400,000 distinct CDR3 sequences, of which 18% were seen once. The top ten clones comprise roughly 40% of the sample. The sample here was peripheral blood mononuclear cells (PBMCs), taken at new diagnosis, from a patient treated with antithyroid drugs. These receptors originate from a female donor with Graves disease.

V usage is TRBV5-1 and J usage is TRBJ2-5; TRBD2 matches 10 bases. In germline, CDR1 is SGHRS, CDR2 YFSETQ. CDR3 length: 15 residues. With V trimmed by 6 bases and J by 4 bases, 9 bases remained unmatched. DNA for the CDR3: TGCGCCAGCACCTCGGGTAGCGGGAGGCGAGAGACCCAGTACTTC. Translated: CASTSGSGRRETQYF.

In this sample, this clonotype turned up many times. The rearrangement joins TRBV5-1 to TRBJ2-1, with D uncertain. Between the trimmed V and J ends, which lost 0 bases and 8 bases, there was a span of 12 bases. The V gene's germline CDR1 is SGHRS and CDR2 YFSETQ. This CDR3 region has 14 residues. The CDR3 region has the DNA TGCGCCAGCAGCTTGGGGGTCATTATCGATGAGCAGTTCTTC. Its translation is CASSLGVIIDEQFF.

This clonotype was seen repeatedly, ten times or more. V is TRBV5-1 and J is TRBJ2-1, with unresolved D. Germline assignment: CDR1 SGHRS and CDR2 YFSETQ. The length of the CDR3 is 12 residues. The V and J ends lost 4 bases and 7 bases respectively, with 9 bases between them. Written as DNA, the CDR3 is TGCGCCAGCAGCCTGATACAGAATGAGCAGTTCTTC. The encoded protein is CASSLIQNEQFF.

The DNA for the CDR3 is TGTGCCAGCATAATGCTGCTAGCGATACAAGAGACCCAGTACTTC. It encodes CASIMLLAIQETQYF. The genes are TRBV2 and TRBJ2-5; tentatively, D is TRBD2 (6 bases). V lost 7 bases to trimming and J lost 2 bases, with 17 bases between them. Germline CDR1 SNHLY, CDR2 FYNNEI. The length of the CDR3 is 15 residues.

To note about this clonotype: Since a much larger clone is just one base distant, this may be a read error. The rearrangement joins TRBV27 to TRBJ2-7, with TRBD2 as a possible D gene (5 bases). CDR1 MNHEY and CDR2 SMNVEV come from the germline V gene (reference sequence). CDR3 size: 11 residues. V dropped 6 bases and J dropped 3 bases, with 6 bases sitting between them. The CDR3 sequence: CASRSGYEQYV. CDR3 nucleotides: TGTGCCAGCAGGAGCGGCTACGAGCAGTACGTC.

This clonotype was counted at least ten times. This chain links TRBV28 with TRBJ2-1; a weak D match, TRBD1 (6 bases). The CDR3 spans 13 residues. CDR1 and CDR2 from the germline V gene are MDHEN and SYDVKM. V was clipped by 5 bases and J by 14 bases, with 19 bases between them. The CDR3 spells CASSLRTEAKKFF. CDR3 bases: TGTGCCAGCAGTCTCCGGACAGAGGCCAAAAAGTTCTTC.

This clonotype was seen repeatedly, ten times or more. This chain joins TRBV9 and TRBJ1-1; D is ambiguous. With 0 bases removed from V and 2 bases from J, the gap between germline ends came to 8 bases. The CDR3 has 14 residues. Germline loops: CDR1 SGDLS, CDR2 YYNGEE. CDR3: CASSVGGKNTEAFF. The CDR3 DNA reads as TGTGCCAGCAGCGTAGGAGGGAAAAACACTGAAGCTTTCTTT. The full variable domain, its missing parts supplied by reference TRBV9 and TRBJ1-1, is DSGVTQTPKHLITATGQRVTLRCSPRSGDLSVYWYQQSLDQGLQFLIQYYNGEERAKGNILERFSAQQFPDLHSELNLSSLELGDSALYFCASSVGGKNTEAFFGQGTRLTVV.

In the case of this clonotype: A far larger clone is a single base away, which makes a read error likely. The chain carries TRBV2 and TRBJ2-3, with a possible D match to TRBD2 (6 bases). The CDR3 contains 19 residues. Germline V gives CDR1 SNHLY, CDR2 FYNNEI. CDR3 sequence reads: CASSEADMSVGTAPYEQHF. The CDR3 nucleotides read TGTGCCAGCAGTGAAGCGGATATGAGTGTCGGGACTGCACCCTACGAGCAGCACTTC.